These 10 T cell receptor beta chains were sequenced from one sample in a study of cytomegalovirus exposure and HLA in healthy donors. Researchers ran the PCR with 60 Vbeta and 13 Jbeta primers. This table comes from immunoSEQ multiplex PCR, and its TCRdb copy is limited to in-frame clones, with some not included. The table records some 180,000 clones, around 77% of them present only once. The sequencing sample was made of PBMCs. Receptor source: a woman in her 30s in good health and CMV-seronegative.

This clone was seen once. The CDR3 is CASSYRDRSSYEQYF. The CDR3 coding sequence is TGTGCCAGCAGTTATCGCGACAGGAGCTCCTACGAGCAGTACTTC. The chain is built from TRBV6-6 and TRBJ2-7; tentatively, D is TRBD1 (6 bases). This CDR3 is built from 15 residues. Germline V gives CDR1 MNHNY, CDR2 SVGAGI (reference sequence). Trimming left V 3 bases short and J 0 bases short, with 12 bases between.

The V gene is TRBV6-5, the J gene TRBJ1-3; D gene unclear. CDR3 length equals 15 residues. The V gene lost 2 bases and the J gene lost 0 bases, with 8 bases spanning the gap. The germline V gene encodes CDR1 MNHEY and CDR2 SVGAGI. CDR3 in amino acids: CASSYQSGSGNTIYF. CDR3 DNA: TGTGCCAGCAGTTACCAGTCGGGCTCTGGAAACACCATATATTTT.

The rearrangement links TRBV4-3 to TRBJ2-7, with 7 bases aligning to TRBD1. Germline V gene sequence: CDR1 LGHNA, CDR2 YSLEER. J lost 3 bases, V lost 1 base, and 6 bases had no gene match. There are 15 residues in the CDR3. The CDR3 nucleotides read TGCGCCAGCAGCCAAGCCCGGACAGGAGGCTACGAGCAGTACTTC. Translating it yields CASSQARTGGYEQYF.

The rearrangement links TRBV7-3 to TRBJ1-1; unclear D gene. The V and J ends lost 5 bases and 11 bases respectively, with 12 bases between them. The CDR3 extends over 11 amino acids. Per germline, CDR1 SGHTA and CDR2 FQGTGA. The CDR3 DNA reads TGTGCCAGCAGCCAAGGTGGAGGGGCTTTCTTT. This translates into CASSQGGGAFF.

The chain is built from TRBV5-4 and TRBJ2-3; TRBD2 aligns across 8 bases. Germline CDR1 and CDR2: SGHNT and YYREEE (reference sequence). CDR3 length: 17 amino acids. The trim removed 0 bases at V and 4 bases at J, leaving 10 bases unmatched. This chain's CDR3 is CASSLAGRGVTADTQYF. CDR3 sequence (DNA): TGTGCCAGCAGCTTGGCCGGGAGGGGAGTGACTGCAGATACGCAGTATTTT.

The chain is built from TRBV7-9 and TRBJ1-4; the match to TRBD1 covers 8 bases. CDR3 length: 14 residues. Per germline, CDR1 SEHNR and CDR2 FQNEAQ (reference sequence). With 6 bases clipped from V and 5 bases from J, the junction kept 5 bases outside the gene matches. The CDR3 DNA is TGTGCCAGCAGTGACGACAGGGGAAATGAAAAACTGTTTTTT. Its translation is CASSDDRGNEKLFF.

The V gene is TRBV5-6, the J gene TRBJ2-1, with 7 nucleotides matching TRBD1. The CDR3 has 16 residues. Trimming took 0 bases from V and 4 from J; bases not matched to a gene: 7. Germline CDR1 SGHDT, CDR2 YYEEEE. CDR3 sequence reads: CASSLVGDSMYNEQFF. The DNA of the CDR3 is TGTGCCAGCAGCTTGGTTGGGGACAGCATGTACAATGAGCAGTTCTTC.

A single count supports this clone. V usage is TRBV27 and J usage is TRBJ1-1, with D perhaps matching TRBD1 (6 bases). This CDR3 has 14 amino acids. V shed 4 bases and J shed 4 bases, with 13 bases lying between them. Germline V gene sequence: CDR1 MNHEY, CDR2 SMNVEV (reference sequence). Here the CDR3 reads CASSYRVFGTEAFF. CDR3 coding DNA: TGTGCCAGCAGTTACAGGGTATTTGGCACTGAAGCTTTCTTT.

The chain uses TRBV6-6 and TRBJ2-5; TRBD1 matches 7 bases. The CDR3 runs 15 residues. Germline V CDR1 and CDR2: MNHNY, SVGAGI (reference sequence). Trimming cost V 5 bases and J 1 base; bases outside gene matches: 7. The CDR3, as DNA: TGTGCCAGCAGTCTTAGACGGACAGGCCAAGAGACCCAGTACTTC. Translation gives CASSLRRTGQETQYF.

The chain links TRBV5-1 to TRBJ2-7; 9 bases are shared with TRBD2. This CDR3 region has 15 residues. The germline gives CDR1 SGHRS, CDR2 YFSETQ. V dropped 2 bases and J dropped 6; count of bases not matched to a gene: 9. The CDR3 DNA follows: TGCGCCAGCAGCTTCGACTCCGCGGGGGGGCTCGAGCAGTACTTC. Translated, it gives CASSFDSAGGLEQYF.